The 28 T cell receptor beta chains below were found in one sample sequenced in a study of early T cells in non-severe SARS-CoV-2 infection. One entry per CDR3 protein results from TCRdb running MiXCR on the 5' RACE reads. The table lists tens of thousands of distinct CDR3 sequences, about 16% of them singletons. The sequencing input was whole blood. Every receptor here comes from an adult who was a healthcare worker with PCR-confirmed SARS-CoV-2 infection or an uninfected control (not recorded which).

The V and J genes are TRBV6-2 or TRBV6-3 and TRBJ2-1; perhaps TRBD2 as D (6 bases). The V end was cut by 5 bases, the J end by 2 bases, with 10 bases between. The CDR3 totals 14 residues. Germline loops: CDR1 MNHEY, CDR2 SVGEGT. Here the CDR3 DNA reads TGTGCCAGCAGTCTCGGAGGGCCCTACAATGAGCAGTTCTTC. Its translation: CASSLGGPYNEQFF.

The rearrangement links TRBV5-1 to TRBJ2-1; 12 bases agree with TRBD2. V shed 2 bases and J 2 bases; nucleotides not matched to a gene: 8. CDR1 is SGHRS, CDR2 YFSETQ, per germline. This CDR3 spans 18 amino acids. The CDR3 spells CASSFSSGRASTYNEQFF. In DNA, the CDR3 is TGCGCCAGCAGCTTTTCTAGCGGGAGGGCCTCGACCTACAATGAGCAGTTCTTC.

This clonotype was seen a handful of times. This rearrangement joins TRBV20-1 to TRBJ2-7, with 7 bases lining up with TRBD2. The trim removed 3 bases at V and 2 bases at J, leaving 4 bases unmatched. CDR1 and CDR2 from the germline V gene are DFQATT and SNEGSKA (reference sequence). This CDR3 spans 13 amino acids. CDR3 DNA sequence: TGCAGTGCTAGTGGCGGGGGTGCCTACGAGCAGTACTTC. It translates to CSASGGGAYEQYF.

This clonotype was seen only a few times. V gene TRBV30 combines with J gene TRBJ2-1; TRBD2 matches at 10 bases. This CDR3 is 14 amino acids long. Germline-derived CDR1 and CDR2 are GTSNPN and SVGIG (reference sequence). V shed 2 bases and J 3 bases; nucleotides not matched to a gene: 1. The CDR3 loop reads CAWSPSGGYNEQFF. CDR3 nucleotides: TGTGCCTGGAGTCCTAGCGGGGGCTACAATGAGCAGTTCTTC.

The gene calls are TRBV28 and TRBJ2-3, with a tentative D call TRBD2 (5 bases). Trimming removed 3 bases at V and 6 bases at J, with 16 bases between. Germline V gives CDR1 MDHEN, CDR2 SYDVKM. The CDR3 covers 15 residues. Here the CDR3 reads CASSFRPPEGDTQYF. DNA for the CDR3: TGTGCCAGCAGTTTCCGGCCACCCGAGGGTGATACGCAGTATTTT.

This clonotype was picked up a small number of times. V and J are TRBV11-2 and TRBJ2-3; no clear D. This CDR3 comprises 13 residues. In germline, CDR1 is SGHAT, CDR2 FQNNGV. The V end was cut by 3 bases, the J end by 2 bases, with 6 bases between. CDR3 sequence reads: CASSFGYTDTQYF. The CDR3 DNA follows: TGTGCCAGCAGCTTTGGATACACAGATACGCAGTATTTT.

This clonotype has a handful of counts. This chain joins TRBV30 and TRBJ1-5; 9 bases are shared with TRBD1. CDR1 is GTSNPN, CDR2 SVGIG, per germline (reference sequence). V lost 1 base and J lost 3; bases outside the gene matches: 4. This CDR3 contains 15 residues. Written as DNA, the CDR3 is TGTGCCTGGAGTGACAGGGGGCTCTACAATCAGCCCCAGCATTTT. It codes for CAWSDRGLYNQPQHF.

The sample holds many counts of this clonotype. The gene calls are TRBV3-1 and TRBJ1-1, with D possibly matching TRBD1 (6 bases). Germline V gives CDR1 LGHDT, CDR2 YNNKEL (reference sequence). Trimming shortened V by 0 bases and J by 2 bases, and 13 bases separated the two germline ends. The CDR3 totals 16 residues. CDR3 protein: CASSQDAGARNTEAFF. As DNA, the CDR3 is TGTGCCAGCAGCCAAGACGCAGGGGCGCGAAACACTGAAGCTTTCTTT.

CDR3 amino acids: CASSQDGGFRGEKLFF. As DNA, the CDR3 is TGTGCCAGCAGCCAAGATGGGGGATTTAGAGGGGAAAAACTGTTTTTT. V and J are TRBV4-2 and TRBJ1-4; the D gene is possibly TRBD1 (5 bases). Deletions cut 0 bases from V and 8 bases from J, with 16 bases between. CDR1 is LGHNA and CDR2 is YNFKEQ in the germline V gene. This CDR3 region has 16 residues.

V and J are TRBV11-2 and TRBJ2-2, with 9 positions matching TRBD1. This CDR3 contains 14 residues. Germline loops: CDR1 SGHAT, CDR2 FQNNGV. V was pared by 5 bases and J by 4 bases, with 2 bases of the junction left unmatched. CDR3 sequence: CASSETGGTGELFF. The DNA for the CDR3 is TGTGCCAGCAGCGAGACAGGGGGCACCGGGGAGCTGTTTTTT.

For the CDR3, the DNA is TGTGCCAGCAGGGACAGGAATGTCTATGGCTACACCTTC. Translated, it gives CASRDRNVYGYTF. The rearrangement joins TRBV2 to TRBJ1-2; TRBD1 aligns across 7 bases. The J segment lost 4 bases and the V segment lost 6 bases, leaving 5 bases of the junction unmatched. Germline V gives CDR1 SNHLY, CDR2 FYNNEI. CDR3 length: 13 residues. The variable domain in full, completed from reference TRBV2 and TRBJ1-2, reads EPEVTQTPSHQVTQMGQEVILRCVPISNHLYFYWYRQILGQKVEFLVSFYNNEISEKSEIFDDQFSVERPDGSNFTLKIRSTKLEDSAMYFCASRDRNVYGYTFGSGTRLTVV.

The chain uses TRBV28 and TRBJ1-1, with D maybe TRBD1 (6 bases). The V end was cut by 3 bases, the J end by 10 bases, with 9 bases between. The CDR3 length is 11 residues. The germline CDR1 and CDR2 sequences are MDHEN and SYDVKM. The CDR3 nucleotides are TGTGCCAGCAGTTTGGGGGGCAGAGCTTTCTTT. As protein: CASSLGGRAFF.

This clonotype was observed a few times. The CDR3 loop is CASSLQIGGNSPLHF. The CDR3 DNA sequence: TGCGCCAGCAGCCTACAAATCGGGGGTAATTCACCCCTCCACTTT. The rearrangement uses TRBV5-1 and TRBJ1-6; TRBD1 is a possible D gene (5 bases). Trimming removed 4 bases at V and 6 bases at J, with 14 bases between. Germline V gives CDR1 SGHRS, CDR2 YFSETQ. There are 15 residues in the CDR3.

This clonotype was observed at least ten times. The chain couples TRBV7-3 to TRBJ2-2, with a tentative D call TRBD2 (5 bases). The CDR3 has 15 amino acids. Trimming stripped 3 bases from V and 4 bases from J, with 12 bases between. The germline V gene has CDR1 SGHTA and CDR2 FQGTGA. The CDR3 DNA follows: TGTGCCAGCAGCTTCCAGCCCGCGGGCACCGGGGAGCTGTTTTTT. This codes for CASSFQPAGTGELFF.

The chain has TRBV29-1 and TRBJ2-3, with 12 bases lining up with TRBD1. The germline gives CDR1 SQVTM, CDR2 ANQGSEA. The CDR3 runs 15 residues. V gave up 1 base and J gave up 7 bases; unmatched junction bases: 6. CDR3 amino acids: CSVEGRDRGPYTQYF. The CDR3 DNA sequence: TGCAGCGTTGAAGGCCGGGACAGGGGGCCCTATACGCAGTATTTT.

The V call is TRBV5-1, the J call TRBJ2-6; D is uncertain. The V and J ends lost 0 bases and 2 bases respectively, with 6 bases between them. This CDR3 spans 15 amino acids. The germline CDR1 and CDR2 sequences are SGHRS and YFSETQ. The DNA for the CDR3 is TGCGCCAGCAGCTTGGAAGGGCCTGGGGCCAACGTCCTGACTTTC. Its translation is CASSLEGPGANVLTF.

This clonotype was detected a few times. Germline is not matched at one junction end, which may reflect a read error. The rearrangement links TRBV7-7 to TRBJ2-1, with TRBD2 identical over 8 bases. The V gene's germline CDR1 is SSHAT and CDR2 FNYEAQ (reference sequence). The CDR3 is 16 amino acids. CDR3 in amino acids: CASSLANREGYNEQFF. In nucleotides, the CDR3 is TGTGCTAGCAGCTTAGCGAACCGGGAGGGTTACAATGAGCAGTTCTTC.

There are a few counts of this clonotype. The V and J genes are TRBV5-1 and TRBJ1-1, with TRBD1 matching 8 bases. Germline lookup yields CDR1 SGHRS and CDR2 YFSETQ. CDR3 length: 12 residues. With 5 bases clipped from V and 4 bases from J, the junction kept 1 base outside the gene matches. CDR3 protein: CASSQGATEAFF. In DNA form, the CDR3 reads TGCGCCAGCAGTCAGGGGGCCACTGAAGCTTTCTTT.

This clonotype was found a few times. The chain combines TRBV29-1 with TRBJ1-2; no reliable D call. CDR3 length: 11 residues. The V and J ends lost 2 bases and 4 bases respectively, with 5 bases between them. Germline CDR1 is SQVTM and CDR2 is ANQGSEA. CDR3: CSVESVYGYTF. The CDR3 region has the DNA TGCAGCGTTGAATCCGTCTATGGCTACACCTTC.

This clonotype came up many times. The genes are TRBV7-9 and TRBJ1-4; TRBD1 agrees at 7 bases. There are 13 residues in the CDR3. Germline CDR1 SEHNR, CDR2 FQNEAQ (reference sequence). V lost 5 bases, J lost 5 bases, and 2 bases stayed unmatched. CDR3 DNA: TGTGCCAGCAGCAGGGGGCCAAATGAAAAACTGTTTTTT. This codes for CASSRGPNEKLFF. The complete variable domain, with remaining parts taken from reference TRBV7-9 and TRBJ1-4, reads DTGVSQNPRHKITKRGQNVTFRCDPISEHNRLYWYRQTLGQGPEFLTYFQNEAQLEKSRLLSDRFSAERPKGSFSTLEIQRTEQGDSAMYLCASSRGPNEKLFFGSGTQLSVL.

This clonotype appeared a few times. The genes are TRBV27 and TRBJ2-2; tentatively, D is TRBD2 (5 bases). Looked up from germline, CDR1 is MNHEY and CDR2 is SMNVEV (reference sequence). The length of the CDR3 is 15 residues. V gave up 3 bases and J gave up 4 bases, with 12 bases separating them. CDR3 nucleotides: TGTGCCAGCAGTTTCTCGGGGTTTAGCACCGGGGAGCTGTTTTTT. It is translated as CASSFSGFSTGELFF.

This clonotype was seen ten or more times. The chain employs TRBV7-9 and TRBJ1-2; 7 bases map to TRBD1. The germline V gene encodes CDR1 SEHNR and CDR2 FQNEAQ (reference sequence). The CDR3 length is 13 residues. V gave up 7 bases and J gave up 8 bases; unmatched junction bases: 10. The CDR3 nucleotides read TGTGCCAGCACTACTTTTGGGGGACAGGGCTACACCTTC. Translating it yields CASTTFGGQGYTF.

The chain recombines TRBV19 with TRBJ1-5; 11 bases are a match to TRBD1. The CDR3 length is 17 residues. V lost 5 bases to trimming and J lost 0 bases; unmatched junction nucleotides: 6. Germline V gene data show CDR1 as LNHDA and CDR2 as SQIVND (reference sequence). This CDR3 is CASSFGTGGYSNQPQHF. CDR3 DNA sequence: TGTGCCAGTAGTTTTGGGACAGGGGGTTATAGCAATCAGCCCCAGCATTTT.

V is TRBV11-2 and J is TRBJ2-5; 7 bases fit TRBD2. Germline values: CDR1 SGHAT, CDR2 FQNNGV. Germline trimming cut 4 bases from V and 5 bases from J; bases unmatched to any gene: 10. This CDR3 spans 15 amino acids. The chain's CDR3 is CASSSTGGSLETQYF. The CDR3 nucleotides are TGTGCCAGCAGCTCCACCGGGGGGAGTTTGGAGACCCAGTACTTC.

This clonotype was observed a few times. The CDR3 DNA reads as TGTGCCAGCAGCTTTAGCGGGAAGATATACGAGCAGTACTTC. This sequence encodes CASSFSGKIYEQYF. This sequence joins TRBV7-8 and TRBJ2-7; the match to TRBD2 covers 8 bases. Trimming removed 3 bases from V and 4 bases from J; junction bases left unmatched: 5. The CDR3 length is 14 residues. Germline assignment: CDR1 SGHVS and CDR2 FQNEAQ.

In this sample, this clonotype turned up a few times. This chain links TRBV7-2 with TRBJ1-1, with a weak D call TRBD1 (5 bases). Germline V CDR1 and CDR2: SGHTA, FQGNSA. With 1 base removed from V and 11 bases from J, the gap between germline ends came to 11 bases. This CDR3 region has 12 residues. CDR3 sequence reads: CASSLDKGRAFF. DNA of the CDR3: TGTGCCAGCAGCTTAGATAAGGGGCGGGCTTTCTTT.

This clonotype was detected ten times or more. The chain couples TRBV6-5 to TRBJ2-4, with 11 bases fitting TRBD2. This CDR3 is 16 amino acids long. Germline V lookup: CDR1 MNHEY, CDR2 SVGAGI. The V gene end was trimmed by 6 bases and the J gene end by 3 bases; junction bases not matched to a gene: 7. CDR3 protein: CASRLSGGGSKNIQYF. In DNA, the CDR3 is TGTGCCAGCAGGCTTAGCGGGGGGGGCAGCAAAAACATTCAGTACTTC.

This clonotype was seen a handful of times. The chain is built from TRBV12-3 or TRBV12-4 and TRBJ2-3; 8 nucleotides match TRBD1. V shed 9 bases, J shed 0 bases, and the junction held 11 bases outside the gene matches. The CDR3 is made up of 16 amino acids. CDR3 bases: TGTGCCAGAAGGGACAGGAGGAAAAGAAGCACAGATACGCAGTATTTT. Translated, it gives CARRDRRKRSTDTQYF.